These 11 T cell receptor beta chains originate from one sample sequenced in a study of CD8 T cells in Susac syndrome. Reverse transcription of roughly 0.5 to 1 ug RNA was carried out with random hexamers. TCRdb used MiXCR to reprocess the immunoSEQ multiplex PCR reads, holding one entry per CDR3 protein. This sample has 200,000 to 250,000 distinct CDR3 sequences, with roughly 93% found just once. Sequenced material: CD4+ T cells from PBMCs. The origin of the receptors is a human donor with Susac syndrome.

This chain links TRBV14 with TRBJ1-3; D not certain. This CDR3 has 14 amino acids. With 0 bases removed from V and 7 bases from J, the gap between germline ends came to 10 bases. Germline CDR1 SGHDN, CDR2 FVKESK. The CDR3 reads CASSQDRAANTIYF. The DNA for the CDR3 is TGTGCCAGCAGCCAAGATAGGGCAGCCAACACCATATATTTT. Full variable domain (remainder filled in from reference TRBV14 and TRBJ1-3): EAGVTQFPSHSVIEKGQTVTLRCDPISGHDNLYWYRRVMGKEIKFLLHFVKESKQDESGMPNNRFLAERTGGTYSTLKVQPAELEDSGVYFCASSQDRAANTIYFGEGSWLTVV.

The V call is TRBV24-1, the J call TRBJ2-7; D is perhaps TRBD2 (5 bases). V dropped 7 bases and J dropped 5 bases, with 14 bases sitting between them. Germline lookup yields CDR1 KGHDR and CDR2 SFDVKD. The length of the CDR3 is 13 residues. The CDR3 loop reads CATSGVSLNEQYF. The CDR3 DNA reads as TGTGCCACCAGCGGGGTCAGTTTGAACGAGCAGTACTTC.

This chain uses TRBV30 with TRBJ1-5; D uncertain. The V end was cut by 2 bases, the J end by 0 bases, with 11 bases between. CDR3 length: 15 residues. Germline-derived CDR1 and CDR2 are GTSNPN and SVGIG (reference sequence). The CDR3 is CAWSRETYSNQPQHF. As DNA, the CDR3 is TGTGCCTGGAGTAGGGAAACCTATAGCAATCAGCCCCAGCATTTT.

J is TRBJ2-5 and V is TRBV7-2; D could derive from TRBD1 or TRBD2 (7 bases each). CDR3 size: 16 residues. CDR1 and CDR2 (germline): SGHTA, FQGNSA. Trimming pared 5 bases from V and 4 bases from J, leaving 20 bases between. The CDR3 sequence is CASSEDRRGGGETQYF. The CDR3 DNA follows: TGTGCCAGCAGCGAGGACAGGAGGGGCGGGGGAGAGACCCAGTACTTC.

The CDR3 sequence: CASSFSDRGRTEAFF. The CDR3 DNA follows: TGTGCCAGCAGTTTCTCCGACAGGGGAAGGACTGAAGCTTTCTTT. The rearrangement uses TRBV12-3 or TRBV12-4 and TRBJ1-1, with 8 nucleotides matching TRBD1. Trimming at V came to 3 bases and at J to 5 bases, leaving 8 bases not matched to a gene. This CDR3 is 15 amino acids long.

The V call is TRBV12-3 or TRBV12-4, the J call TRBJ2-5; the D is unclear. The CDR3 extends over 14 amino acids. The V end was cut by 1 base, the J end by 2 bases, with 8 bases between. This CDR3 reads CASSLGKQQETQYF. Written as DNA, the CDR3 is TGTGCCAGCAGTTTAGGGAAACAGCAAGAGACCCAGTACTTC.

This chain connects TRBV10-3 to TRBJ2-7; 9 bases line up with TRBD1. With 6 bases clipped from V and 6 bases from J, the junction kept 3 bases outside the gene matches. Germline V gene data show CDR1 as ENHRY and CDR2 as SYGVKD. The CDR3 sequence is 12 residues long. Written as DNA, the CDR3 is TGTGCCATCAGGACAGGGGGGGGCGAGCAGTACTTC. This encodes CAIRTGGGEQYF.

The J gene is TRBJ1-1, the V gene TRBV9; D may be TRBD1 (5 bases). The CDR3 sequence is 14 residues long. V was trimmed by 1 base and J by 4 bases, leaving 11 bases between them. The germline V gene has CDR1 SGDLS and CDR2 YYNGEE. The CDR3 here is CASSVTGLTTEAFF. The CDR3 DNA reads TGTGCCAGCAGCGTAACAGGCCTTACCACTGAAGCTTTCTTT.

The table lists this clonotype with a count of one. The CDR3 DNA reads as TGTGCCAGCAGTATACCGGGACAGGGCTTCCATGAGCAGTTCTTC. It translates to CASSIPGQGFHEQFF. The rearrangement links TRBV27 to TRBJ2-1, with TRBD1 identical over 9 bases. The CDR3 covers 15 residues. The J segment lost 8 bases and the V segment lost 5 bases, leaving 10 bases of the junction unmatched. Germline loops: CDR1 MNHEY, CDR2 SMNVEV (reference sequence).

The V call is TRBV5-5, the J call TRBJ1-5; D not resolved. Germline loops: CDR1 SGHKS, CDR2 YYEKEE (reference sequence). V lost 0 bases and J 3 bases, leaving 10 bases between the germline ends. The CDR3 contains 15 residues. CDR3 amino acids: CASSLGLDLNQPQHF. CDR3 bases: TGTGCCAGCAGCTTGGGGCTGGACCTCAATCAGCCCCAGCATTTT.

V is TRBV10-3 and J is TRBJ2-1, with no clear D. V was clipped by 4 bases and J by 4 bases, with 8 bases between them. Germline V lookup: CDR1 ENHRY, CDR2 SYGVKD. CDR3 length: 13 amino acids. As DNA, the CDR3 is TGTGCCATCAGTGCGCTAGGGTACAATGAGCAGTTCTTC. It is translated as CAISALGYNEQFF.